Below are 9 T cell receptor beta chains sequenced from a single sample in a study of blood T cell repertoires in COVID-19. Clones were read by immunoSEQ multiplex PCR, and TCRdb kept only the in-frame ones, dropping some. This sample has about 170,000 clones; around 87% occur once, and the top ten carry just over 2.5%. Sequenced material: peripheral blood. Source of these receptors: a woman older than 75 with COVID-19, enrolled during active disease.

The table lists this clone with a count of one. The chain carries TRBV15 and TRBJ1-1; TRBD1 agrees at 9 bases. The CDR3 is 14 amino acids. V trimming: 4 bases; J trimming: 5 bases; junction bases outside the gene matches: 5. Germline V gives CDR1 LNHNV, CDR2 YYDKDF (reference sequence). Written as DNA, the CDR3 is TGTGCCACCAGCACCACAGGGGGCTGGACTGAAGCTTTCTTT. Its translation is CATSTTGGWTEAFF.

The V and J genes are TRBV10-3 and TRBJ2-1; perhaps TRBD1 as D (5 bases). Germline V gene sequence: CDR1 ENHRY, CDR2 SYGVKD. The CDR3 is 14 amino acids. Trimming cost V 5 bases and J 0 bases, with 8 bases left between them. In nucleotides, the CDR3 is TGTGCCATCAGTTACCAGGGCTCCTACAATGAGCAGTTCTTC. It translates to CAISYQGSYNEQFF.

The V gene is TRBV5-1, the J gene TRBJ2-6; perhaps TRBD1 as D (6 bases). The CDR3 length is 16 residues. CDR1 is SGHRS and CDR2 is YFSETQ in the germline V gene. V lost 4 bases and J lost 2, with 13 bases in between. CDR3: CASSVLQGPGANVLTF. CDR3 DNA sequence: TGCGCCAGCAGCGTTCTTCAGGGGCCTGGGGCCAACGTCCTGACTTTC.

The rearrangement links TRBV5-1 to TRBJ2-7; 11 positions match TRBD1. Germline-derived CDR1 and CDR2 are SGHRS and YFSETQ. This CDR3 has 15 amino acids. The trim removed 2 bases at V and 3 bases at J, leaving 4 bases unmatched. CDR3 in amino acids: CASSFGQGAGYEQYF. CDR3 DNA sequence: TGCGCCAGCAGCTTTGGACAGGGGGCAGGCTACGAGCAGTACTTC.

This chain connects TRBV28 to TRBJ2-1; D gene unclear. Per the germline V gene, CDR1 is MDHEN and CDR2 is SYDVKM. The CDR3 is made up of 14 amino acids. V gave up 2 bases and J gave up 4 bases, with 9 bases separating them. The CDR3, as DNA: TGTGCCAGCAGTTTAGCCCTCGGGTACAATGAGCAGTTCTTC. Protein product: CASSLALGYNEQFF.

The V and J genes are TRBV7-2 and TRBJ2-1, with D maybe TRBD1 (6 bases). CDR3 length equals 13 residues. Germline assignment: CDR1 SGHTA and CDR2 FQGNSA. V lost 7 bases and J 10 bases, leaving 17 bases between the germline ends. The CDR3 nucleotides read TGTGCCAGCACCGTAAAAGGGGGTTTGGAGCAGTTCTTC. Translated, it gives CASTVKGGLEQFF.

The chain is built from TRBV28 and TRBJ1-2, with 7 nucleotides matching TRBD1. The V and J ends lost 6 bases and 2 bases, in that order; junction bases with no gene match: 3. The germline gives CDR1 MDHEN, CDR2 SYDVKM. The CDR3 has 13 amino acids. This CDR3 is CASSRGQNYGYTF. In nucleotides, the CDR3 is TGTGCCAGCAGCCGGGGACAGAACTATGGCTACACCTTC.

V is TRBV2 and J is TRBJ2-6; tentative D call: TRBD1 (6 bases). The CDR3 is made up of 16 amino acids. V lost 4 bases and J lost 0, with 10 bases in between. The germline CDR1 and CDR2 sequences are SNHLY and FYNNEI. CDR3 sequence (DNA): TGTGCCAGCAGTGGACAGGCCGTCTCTGGGGCCAACGTCCTGACTTTC. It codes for CASSGQAVSGANVLTF. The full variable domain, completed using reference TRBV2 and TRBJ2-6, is EPEVTQTPSHQVTQMGQEVILRCVPISNHLYFYWYRQILGQKVEFLVSFYNNEISEKSEIFDDQFSVERPDGSNFTLKIRSTKLEDSAMYFCASSGQAVSGANVLTFGAGSRLTVL.

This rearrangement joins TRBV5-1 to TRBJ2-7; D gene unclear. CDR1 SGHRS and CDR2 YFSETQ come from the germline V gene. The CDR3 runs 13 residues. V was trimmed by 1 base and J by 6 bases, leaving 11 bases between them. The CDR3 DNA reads TGCGCCAGCAGCTTGATCTCGGGTTCCGAGCAGTACTTC. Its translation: CASSLISGSEQYF. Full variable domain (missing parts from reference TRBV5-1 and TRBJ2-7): KAGVTQTPRYLIKTRGQQVTLSCSPISGHRSVSWYQQTPGQGLQFLFEYFSETQRNKGNFPGRFSGRQFSNSRSEMNVSTLELGDSALYLCASSLISGSEQYFGPGTRLTVT.